This TCR beta chain was sequenced for a study of molecular identifiers for immune sequencing clone quantification. For naive CD8 T cells, sorting used the CD8+CD4-CCR7+CD45RA+ phenotype. Bulk TCR libraries used previously described methods and listed TCR primers. TCRdb reanalysed the PCR reads using MiXCR and keeps one entry per CDR3 protein. The sample shows approximately 500,000 distinct CDR3 sequences, around 23% of them seen only once. Whole-study findings and limits: Under 1% of molecules in naive cells, but over 99% of effector molecules, belonged to clones above 20 RNA copies.

In this sample, this clonotype turned up many times. No antigen is known for it. The CDR3 consists of 15 residues. V shed 4 bases and J 1 base; nucleotides not matched to a gene: 6. Looked up from germline, CDR1 is LGHNA and CDR2 is YSLEER. The specimen was naive CD8+ T cells from blood, with Jurkat cell RNA spiked in. Subset in this sample: FACS-sorted CD8+CD4-CCR7+CD45RA+ naive T cells. The source is a human donor in good health. Some libraries in this study had Jurkat cell RNA spiked in. The chain employs TRBV4-3 and TRBJ2-7, with 8 bases lining up with TRBD2. The CDR3 sequence is CASSLTSGSSYEQYF. In DNA, the CDR3 is TGCGCCAGCAGCCTGACCAGCGGGAGTTCCTACGAGCAGTACTTC.